This TCR beta chain was profiled in a study of early T cells in non-severe SARS-CoV-2 infection. Only a few counts were recorded for this clonotype. Separate cDNA molecules each had unique molecular identifiers attached to them. TCRdb reanalysed the 5' RACE reads using MiXCR and keeps one entry per CDR3 protein. The sample consists of 60,000 or so distinct CDR3 sequences, around 9.3% of them appearing once. The source is an adult who was a healthcare worker with PCR-confirmed SARS-CoV-2 infection or an uninfected control (not recorded which). Sequencing was performed on whole blood.

CDR3 bases: TGTGCCAGCAGCTTCCGGACTAGCGGGGTTCGGGCCAATGAGCAGTTCTTC. Amino acid sequence: CASSFRTSGVRANEQFF. The chain couples TRBV7-2 to TRBJ2-1; 12 bases agree with TRBD2. The junction had 9 bases not matched to a gene; V was cut back by 3 bases and J by 6 bases. The CDR3 is made up of 17 amino acids. Germline V gene sequence: CDR1 SGHTA, CDR2 FQGNSA. Using reference TRBV7-2 and TRBJ2-1 for the parts outside the CDR3, the full variable domain is GAGVSQSPSNKVTEKGKDVELRCDPISGHTALYWYRQSLGQGLEFLIYFQGNSAPDKSGLPSDRFSAERTGGSVSTLTIQRTQQEDSAVYLCASSFRTSGVRANEQFFGPGTRLTVL.